Below, 17 T cell receptor beta chains from the same sample are listed, as sequenced in a study of blood T cell repertoires in COVID-19. Libraries were prepared by immunoSEQ multiplex PCR; TCRdb keeps only in-frame clonotypes and omits some of them. In the table there are fewer than 150,000 clones, roughly 80% of which are singletons. Sequencing was carried out using peripheral blood. Receptor source: a man between 45 and 60 years old with acute or convalescent COVID-19.

The rearrangement uses TRBV9 and TRBJ2-7; 9 bases are a match to TRBD2. Germline-derived CDR1 and CDR2 are SGDLS and YYNGEE. This CDR3 has 15 amino acids. Trimming took 0 bases from V and 1 from J; bases not matched to a gene: 2. CDR3: CASSVGAGGSYEQYF. The CDR3 nucleotides are TGTGCCAGCAGCGTAGGTGCGGGGGGGTCCTACGAGCAGTACTTC.

The chain recombines TRBV6-5 with TRBJ1-1; D ambiguous. This CDR3 has 15 amino acids. V was pared by 0 bases and J by 1 base, with 9 bases between. The germline V gene has CDR1 MNHEY and CDR2 SVGAGI. CDR3 protein: CASSYSLAGNTEAFF. The CDR3 DNA follows: TGTGCCAGCAGTTACTCATTGGCGGGGAACACTGAAGCTTTCTTT.

The chain is built from TRBV5-8 and TRBJ1-4; a weak D match, TRBD1 (5 bases). This CDR3 has 16 amino acids. The V gene's germline CDR1 is SGHTS and CDR2 YDEGEE. The V and J ends lost 4 bases and 0 bases respectively, with 13 bases between them. For the CDR3, the DNA is TGTGCCAGCAGCCCAGGGACTGCAACAACTAATGAAAAACTGTTTTTT. This translates into CASSPGTATTNEKLFF.

The V gene is TRBV28, the J gene TRBJ2-5; D possibly corresponds to TRBD1 (6 bases). The CDR3 is 14 residues long. Trimming took 5 bases from V and 3 from J, leaving 13 bases between them. Germline values: CDR1 MDHEN, CDR2 SYDVKM. CDR3 coding DNA: TGTGCCAGCAGTCCCAGGACAGAAGAAGAGACCCAGTACTTC. Its protein product is CASSPRTEEETQYF.

This clone occurred a few times. The CDR3: CASSIPRTGAYGYTF. As DNA, the CDR3 is TGTGCCAGTAGTATCCCTCGGACAGGGGCCTATGGCTACACCTTC. The chain uses TRBV19 and TRBJ1-2; 9 bases are shared with TRBD1. V was clipped by 3 bases and J by 4 bases; unmatched bases: 6. Germline CDR1 is LNHDA and CDR2 is SQIVND (reference sequence). The CDR3 totals 15 residues. Looking up the rest from reference TRBV19 and TRBJ1-2 gives the full variable domain: DGGITQSPKYLFRKEGQNVTLSCEQNLNHDAMYWYRQDPGQGLRLIYYSQIVNDFQKGDIAEGYSVSREKKESFPLTVTSAQKNPTAFYLCASSIPRTGAYGYTFGSGTRLTVV.

The V gene is TRBV27, the J gene TRBJ2-7; no clear D gene. Trimming left V 2 bases short and J 4 bases short, with 12 bases between. CDR1 is MNHEY, CDR2 SMNVEV, per germline (reference sequence). The CDR3 contains 14 residues. CDR3 sequence: CASSLRGNVYEQYF. The DNA for the CDR3 is TGTGCCAGCAGTTTACGCGGAAACGTATACGAGCAGTACTTC.

This clone was seen a handful of times. This chain links TRBV5-1 with TRBJ1-1; D is undetermined. The CDR3 contains 13 residues. Trimming took 4 bases from V and 1 from J, leaving 8 bases between them. Germline lookup yields CDR1 SGHRS and CDR2 YFSETQ. As DNA, the CDR3 is TGCGCCAGCAGCGTAACAGCGAACACTGAAGCTTTCTTT. The encoded protein is CASSVTANTEAFF.

V usage is TRBV19 and J usage is TRBJ1-6; unclear D gene. V gave up 3 bases and J gave up 10 bases, with 16 bases separating them. The germline gives CDR1 LNHDA, CDR2 SQIVND (reference sequence). The CDR3 runs 15 residues. CDR3: CASSIGGGRISPLHF. In DNA form, the CDR3 reads TGTGCCAGTAGTATCGGAGGTGGAAGAATCTCACCCCTCCACTTT.

This sequence joins TRBV13 and TRBJ2-4; maybe TRBD2 (6 bases). The CDR3 loop spans 17 amino acids. Trimming removed 5 bases at V and 5 bases at J, with 22 bases between. Germline V gene sequence: CDR1 PRHDT, CDR2 FYEKMQ (reference sequence). The CDR3, as DNA: TGTGCCAGCAGCCTACGACGTATGGGACTTGCCGAAAACATTCAGTACTTC. Amino acid sequence: CASSLRRMGLAENIQYF.

This clone was detected once. The chain has TRBV4-1 and TRBJ2-3; perhaps TRBD2 as D (5 bases). From germline, CDR1 is MGHRA and CDR2 YSYEKL. V was shortened by 4 bases and J by 11 bases, with 19 bases between the two germline ends. The CDR3 covers 14 residues. CDR3 nucleotide sequence: TGCGCCAGCAGCCTCTTTTCCCGGGGTGAACAGCAGTATTTT. It codes for CASSLFSRGEQQYF.

This chain links TRBV2 with TRBJ1-2; 11 bases match TRBD1. This CDR3 is 16 amino acids long. In germline, CDR1 is SNHLY, CDR2 FYNNEI. The ends lost 6 bases at V and 1 base at J; junction bases unmatched: 7. The CDR3 here is CASRLGTGGRNYGYTF. CDR3 bases: TGTGCCAGCAGGCTAGGGACAGGGGGTCGTAACTATGGCTACACCTTC. The full variable domain, its missing parts supplied by reference TRBV2 and TRBJ1-2, is EPEVTQTPSHQVTQMGQEVILRCVPISNHLYFYWYRQILGQKVEFLVSFYNNEISEKSEIFDDQFSVERPDGSNFTLKIRSTKLEDSAMYFCASRLGTGGRNYGYTFGSGTRLTVV.

This sequence joins TRBV28 and TRBJ1-3; 8 bases fit TRBD1. V gave up 6 bases and J gave up 5 bases; unmatched junction bases: 12. The CDR3 consists of 16 residues. The V gene's germline CDR1 is MDHEN and CDR2 SYDVKM. The CDR3 coding sequence is TGTGCCAGCAGCCTTAGCGCAGACAGGGGAAGAAACACCATATATTTT. This codes for CASSLSADRGRNTIYF.

The genes are TRBV7-3 and TRBJ2-5; TRBD2 might be the D (6 bases). The CDR3 is 15 residues long. Trimming stripped 0 bases from V and 1 base from J, with 9 bases between. In germline, CDR1 is SGHTA, CDR2 FQGTGA. The CDR3 sequence: CASSLTGTFQETQYF. CDR3 nucleotide sequence: TGTGCCAGCAGCTTAACGGGGACTTTCCAAGAGACCCAGTACTTC.

The V call is TRBV30, the J call TRBJ1-5, with 7 bases fitting TRBD1. The CDR3 length is 14 residues. Germline loops: CDR1 GTSNPN, CDR2 SVGIG (reference sequence). Losses at the gene ends were 2 bases for V and 7 bases for J; bases not matched to a gene: 8. The CDR3 region is CAWSSRGGEQPQHF. CDR3 DNA sequence: TGTGCCTGGAGTTCCCGAGGGGGCGAACAGCCCCAGCATTTT.

This chain connects TRBV28 to TRBJ2-7; 7 positions match TRBD2. Unmatched junction bases numbered 13, after V lost 3 bases and J lost 5 bases. Germline V lookup: CDR1 MDHEN, CDR2 SYDVKM. The CDR3 loop spans 16 amino acids. The CDR3 reads CASSFLNGASGNEQYF. The CDR3 DNA reads TGTGCCAGCAGTTTTCTCAACGGGGCCAGCGGGAACGAGCAGTACTTC.

The V call is TRBV27, the J call TRBJ2-3; 14 nucleotides match TRBD2. The CDR3 runs 16 residues. Germline trimming cut 8 bases from V and 6 bases from J; bases unmatched to any gene: 10. Germline V CDR1 and CDR2: MNHEY, SMNVEV (reference sequence). In DNA form, the CDR3 reads TGTGCCAGCTTGACCAGACTAGCGGGGGGGTCGGATACGCAGTATTTT. It encodes CASLTRLAGGSDTQYF.

The rearrangement uses TRBV7-6 and TRBJ2-2; D gene unclear. The CDR3 covers 14 residues. The V gene's germline CDR1 is SGHVS and CDR2 FNYEAQ. Between the trimmed V and J ends, which lost 1 base and 1 base, there was a span of 4 bases. The CDR3 protein is CASSLGGNTGELFF. CDR3 DNA: TGTGCCAGCAGCTTAGGAGGGAACACCGGGGAGCTGTTTTTT. Together with reference TRBV7-6 and TRBJ2-2, the CDR3 gives the full variable domain: GAGVSQSPRYKVTKRGQDVALRCDPISGHVSLYWYRQALGQGPEFLTYFNYEAQQDKSGLPNDRFSAERPEGSISTLTIQRTEQRDSAMYRCASSLGGNTGELFFGEGSRLTVL.